The clone carrying this T cell receptor beta chain was found once. Method: immunoSEQ multiplex PCR; TCRdb's copy keeps in-frame clones and lacks some. The profile shows 200,000 to 300,000 clones, around nine tenths of them singletons. This CDR3 is built from 15 residues. Germline CDR1 reads SGHTA; CDR2 reads FQGTGA. The V segment lost 1 base and the J segment 4 bases; nucleotides outside the gene matches: 6. The data were taken from a study of blood T cell repertoires in COVID-19. This chain connects TRBV7-3 to TRBJ2-5; 7 bases line up with TRBD2. The source material was peripheral blood. The TCR comes from a woman aged 60-75 years with COVID-19, enrolled during active disease. This chain's CDR3 is CASSLNAGVSETQYF. CDR3 sequence (DNA): TGTGCCAGCAGCTTAAACGCGGGGGTGTCAGAGACCCAGTACTTC.